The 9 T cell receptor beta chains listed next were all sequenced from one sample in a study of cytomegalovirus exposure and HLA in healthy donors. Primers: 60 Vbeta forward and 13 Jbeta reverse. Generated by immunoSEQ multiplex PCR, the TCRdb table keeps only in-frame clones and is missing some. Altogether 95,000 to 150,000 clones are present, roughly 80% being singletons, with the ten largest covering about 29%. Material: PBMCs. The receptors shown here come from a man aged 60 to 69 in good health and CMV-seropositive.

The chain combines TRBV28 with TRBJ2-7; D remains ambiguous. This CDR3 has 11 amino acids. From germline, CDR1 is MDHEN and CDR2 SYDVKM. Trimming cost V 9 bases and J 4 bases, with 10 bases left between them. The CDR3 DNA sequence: TGTGCCAGTGGGCCGAAATACGAGCAGTACTTC. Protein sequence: CASGPKYEQYF.

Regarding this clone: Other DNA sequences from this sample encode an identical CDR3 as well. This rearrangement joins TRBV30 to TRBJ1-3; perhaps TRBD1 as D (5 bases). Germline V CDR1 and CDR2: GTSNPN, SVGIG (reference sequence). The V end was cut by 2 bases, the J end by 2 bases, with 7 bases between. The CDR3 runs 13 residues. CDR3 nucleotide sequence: TGTGCCTGGAGTTCAGGGACTGGAAACACCATATATTTT. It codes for CAWSSGTGNTIYF. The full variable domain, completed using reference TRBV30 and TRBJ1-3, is SQTIHQWPATLVQPVGSPLSLECTVEGTSNPNLYWYRQAAGRGLQLLFYSVGIGQISSEVPQNLSASRPQDRQFILSSKKLLLSDSGFYLCAWSSGTGNTIYFGEGSWLTVV.

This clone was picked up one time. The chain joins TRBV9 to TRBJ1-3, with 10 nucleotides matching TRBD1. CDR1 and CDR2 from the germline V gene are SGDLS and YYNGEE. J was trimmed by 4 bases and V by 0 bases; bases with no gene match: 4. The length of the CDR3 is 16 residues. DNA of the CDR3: TGTGCCAGCAGCGTAGAGACAGGGGGCTTCGGAAACACCATATATTTT. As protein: CASSVETGGFGNTIYF. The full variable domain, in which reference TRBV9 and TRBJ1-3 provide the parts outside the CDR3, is DSGVTQTPKHLITATGQRVTLRCSPRSGDLSVYWYQQSLDQGLQFLIQYYNGEERAKGNILERFSAQQFPDLHSELNLSSLELGDSALYFCASSVETGGFGNTIYFGEGSWLTVV.

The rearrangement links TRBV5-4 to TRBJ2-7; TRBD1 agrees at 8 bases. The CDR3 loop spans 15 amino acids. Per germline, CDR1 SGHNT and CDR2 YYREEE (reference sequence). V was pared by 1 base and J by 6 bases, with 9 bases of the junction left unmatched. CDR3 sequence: CASSLRTGRVGEQYF. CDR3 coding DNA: TGTGCCAGCAGCTTGCGGACAGGGCGGGTCGGCGAGCAGTACTTC.

The DNA of the CDR3 is TGTGCCAGCAGTGAGGATTCGGGTGAAAAACTGTTTTTT. Protein: CASSEDSGEKLFF. The V call is TRBV6-1, the J call TRBJ1-4, with D uncertain. This CDR3 is 13 amino acids long. The ends were cut back, 3 bases at V and 7 bases at J, with 9 bases in the middle. The V gene's germline CDR1 is MNHNS and CDR2 SASEGT.

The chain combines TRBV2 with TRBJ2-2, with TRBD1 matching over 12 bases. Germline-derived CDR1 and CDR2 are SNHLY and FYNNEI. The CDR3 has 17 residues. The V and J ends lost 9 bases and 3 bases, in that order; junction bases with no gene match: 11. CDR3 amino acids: CARTPVRDRGHTGELFF. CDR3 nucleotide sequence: TGTGCCAGGACACCGGTACGGGACAGGGGGCACACCGGGGAGCTGTTTTTT.

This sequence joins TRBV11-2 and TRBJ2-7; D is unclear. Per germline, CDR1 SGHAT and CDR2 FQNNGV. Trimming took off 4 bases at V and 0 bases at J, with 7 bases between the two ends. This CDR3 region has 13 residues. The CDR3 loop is CASSSDISYEQYF. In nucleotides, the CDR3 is TGTGCCAGCAGCTCAGACATCTCCTACGAGCAGTACTTC.

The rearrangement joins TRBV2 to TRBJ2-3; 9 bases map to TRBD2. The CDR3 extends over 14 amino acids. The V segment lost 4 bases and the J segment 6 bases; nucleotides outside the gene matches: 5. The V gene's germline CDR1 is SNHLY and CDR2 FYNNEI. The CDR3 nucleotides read TGTGCCAGCAGTGTGGGACTAGCAGTGGATACGCAGTATTTT. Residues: CASSVGLAVDTQYF.

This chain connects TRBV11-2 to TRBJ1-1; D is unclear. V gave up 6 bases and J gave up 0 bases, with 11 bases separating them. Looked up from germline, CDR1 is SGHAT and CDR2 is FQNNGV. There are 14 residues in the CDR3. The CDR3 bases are TGTGCCAGCAGTCCGGAGCTCTTGAACACTGAAGCTTTCTTT. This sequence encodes CASSPELLNTEAFF.